Described below is a single T cell receptor (beta chain) sequence and its context. These data come from a study of blood T cell repertoires in COVID-19. At the level of the study: The study drew acute and convalescent COVID-19 samples from the United States, Italy and Spain.

V was clipped by 4 bases and J by 3 bases; unmatched bases: 9. CDR1 and CDR2 (germline): SGHNT, YYREEE (reference sequence). The CDR3 extends over 18 amino acids. Seattle's enrolled individuals joined amid active infection and were then monitored longitudinally. TCRdb keeps only in-frame clones here, not all; method: immunoSEQ multiplex PCR. This repertoire shows about 170,000 clones, 92% found once; its top ten account for about 5.3%. The chain recombines TRBV5-4 with TRBJ2-1, with TRBD2 matching over 14 bases. The sample taken for sequencing was peripheral blood. This TCR derives from a man aged 25 to 45 with COVID-19, enrolled during active disease. CDR3 in DNA: TGTGCCAGCAGCAGGGGGACTAGCGGGAGAGGAGGCTACAATGAGCAGTTCTTC. This sequence encodes CASSRGTSGRGGYNEQFF.